This entry is about one T cell receptor (beta chain). CDR1 and CDR2 (germline): MNHEY, SMNVEV (reference sequence). The V segment lost 2 bases and the J segment 7 bases; nucleotides outside the gene matches: 6. The CDR3 sequence is 15 residues long. This entry is derived from a study of blood T cell repertoires in COVID-19. Study summary: Sites in the United States, Italy and Spain provided acute and convalescent COVID-19 samples. From T cells, B-cell-depleted T cells, or PBMCs came the material, which was cDNA or gDNA.

In the original processing: By means of reference gene primer amplification, nucleated cell counts were estimated. The method was immunoSEQ multiplex PCR; TCRdb's version includes in-frame clones alone and lacks a portion of them. That table furnishes V, J and clone size, whereas the DNA furnished D and trimming. The table lists over 150,000 clones, about four fifths of them singletons. The chain combines TRBV27 with TRBJ2-1, with TRBD1 matching 9 bases. Sequenced input: peripheral blood. This clonotype was obtained from a human donor in a cohort sampled during active COVID-19. CDR3 in amino acids: CASSLNGQGINEQFF. CDR3 bases: TGTGCCAGCAGTTTAAATGGACAGGGGATAAATGAGCAGTTCTTC.